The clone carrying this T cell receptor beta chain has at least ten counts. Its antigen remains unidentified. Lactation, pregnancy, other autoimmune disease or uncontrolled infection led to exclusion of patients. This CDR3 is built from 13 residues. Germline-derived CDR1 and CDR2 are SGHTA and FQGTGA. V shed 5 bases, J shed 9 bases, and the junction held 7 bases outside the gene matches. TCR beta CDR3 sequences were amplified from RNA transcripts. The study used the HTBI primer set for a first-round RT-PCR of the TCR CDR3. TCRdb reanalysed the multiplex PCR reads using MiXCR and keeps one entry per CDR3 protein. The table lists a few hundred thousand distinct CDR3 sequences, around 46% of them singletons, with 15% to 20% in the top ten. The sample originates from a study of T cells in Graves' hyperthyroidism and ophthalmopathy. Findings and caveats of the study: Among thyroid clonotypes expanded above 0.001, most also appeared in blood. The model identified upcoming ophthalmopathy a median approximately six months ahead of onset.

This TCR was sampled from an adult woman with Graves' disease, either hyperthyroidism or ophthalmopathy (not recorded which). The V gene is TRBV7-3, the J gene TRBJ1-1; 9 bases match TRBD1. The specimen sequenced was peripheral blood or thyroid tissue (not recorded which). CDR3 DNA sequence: TGTGCCAGCAGCACCCGACAGGGGGGAAAAGCTTTCTTT. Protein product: CASSTRQGGKAFF.